The 5 T cell receptor beta chains below come from one sample, sequenced in a study of T-cell memory formation after mild COVID-19. TCRdb analysed the 5' RACE reads with MiXCR anew, one entry per CDR3 protein. The data contain hundreds of thousands of distinct CDR3 sequences, more than 15% of them singletons. The sequenced sample consisted of PBMCs or a T cell subset sorted from them (not recorded which). Receptor source: a man between 18 and 29 years old who had mild COVID-19 (a few samples of this study predate the infection). Cell type and time point are not known.

This clonotype was seen repeatedly, ten times or more. The V call is TRBV6-5, the J call TRBJ1-1; D gene ambiguous. Between the trimmed V and J ends, which lost 2 bases and 6 bases, there was a span of 4 bases. The CDR3 consists of 11 residues. CDR1 and CDR2 from the germline V gene are MNHEY and SVGAGI. This CDR3 reads CASSYGAEAFF. CDR3 bases: TGTGCCAGCAGTTACGGGGCTGAAGCTTTCTTT.

This clonotype was seen repeatedly, ten times or more. The chain combines TRBV5-1 with TRBJ2-5, with 7 bases lining up with TRBD2. This CDR3 is built from 15 residues. Germline lookup yields CDR1 SGHRS and CDR2 YFSETQ. V shed 1 base and J 0 bases; nucleotides not matched to a gene: 3. This CDR3 reads CASSLSSGNQETQYF. DNA of the CDR3: TGCGCCAGCAGCTTGTCTAGCGGTAACCAAGAGACCCAGTACTTC.

This clonotype was counted many times. The chain couples TRBV7-2 to TRBJ2-3; D remains unclear. This CDR3 contains 15 residues. CDR1 and CDR2 (germline): SGHTA, FQGNSA. V was cut by 5 bases and J by 4 bases, with 16 bases left in between. The CDR3 here is CASSPALVYADTQYF. CDR3 sequence (DNA): TGTGCCAGCAGCCCAGCTCTCGTGTATGCAGATACGCAGTATTTT.

The table lists this clonotype with a few counts. The V and J genes are TRBV4-1 and TRBJ2-2; TRBD1 matches 9 bases. The V segment lost 3 bases and the J segment 3 bases; nucleotides outside the gene matches: 2. The germline V gene encodes CDR1 MGHRA and CDR2 YSYEKL. The CDR3 has 15 amino acids. The CDR3 region has the DNA TGCGCCAGCAGCCACAACAGGGGGCACACCGGGGAGCTGTTTTTT. Its protein product is CASSHNRGHTGELFF.

V is TRBV7-9 and J is TRBJ1-4; TRBD1 matches at 8 bases. V trimming: 4 bases; J trimming: 5 bases; junction bases outside the gene matches: 6. This CDR3 region has 15 residues. Germline CDR1 SEHNR, CDR2 FQNEAQ (reference sequence). The CDR3 DNA reads as TGTGCCAGCAGCTCCCGGCAGGGGGCCAATGAAAAACTGTTTTTT. Translation gives CASSSRQGANEKLFF. The full variable domain, with the rest looked up from reference TRBV7-9 and TRBJ1-4, is DTGVSQNPRHKITKRGQNVTFRCDPISEHNRLYWYRQTLGQGPEFLTYFQNEAQLEKSRLLSDRFSAERPKGSFSTLEIQRTEQGDSAMYLCASSSRQGANEKLFFGSGTQLSVL.